This T cell receptor (beta chain) was captured by sequencing in a study of regulatory T cells in long-lasting Graves disease. Notes on the study in general: Owing to a sample size that was small, accuracy may have been reduced. With persistent disease, TRBV28, TRBJ1-2 and TRBJ2-5 were the favored segments.

In this sample, this clonotype turned up a few times. Its specificity is not known. Time point meaning: persistent/refractory GD, antithyroid drugs over 5 years with positive TRAb. Scientists built the TCR library using RNA that was extracted from PBMCs. The V segment lost 6 bases and the J segment 15 bases; nucleotides outside the gene matches: 7. CDR3 size: 11 residues. From germline, CDR1 is MDHEN and CDR2 SYDVKM. Libraries of TCR beta came from iRepertoire HTBI primers plus Arm-PCR of CDR3 regions. MiXCR was run by TCRdb on the multiplex PCR reads, yielding one entry per CDR3 protein. The table lists fewer than 400,000 distinct CDR3 sequences, 15% to 20% of them singletons.

The source was peripheral blood mononuclear cells (PBMCs), collected when the disease was refractory, from a patient treated with antithyroid drugs. This clonotype originated in a female donor with Graves disease. This chain joins TRBV28 and TRBJ1-5; 8 nucleotides agree with TRBD1. CDR3 DNA: TGTGCCAGCAGCTGGGACAGGACTTTGCATTTT. Amino acid sequence: CASSWDRTLHF.